This T cell receptor (beta chain) appears in the sequencing data of a study of CD8+CD57+ T cells in acquired aplastic anemia. For the study at large: The mean DNA yield obtained from sorted CD4+ and CD8+ cells came to approximately 3.2 ug.

All sequencing subjects had displayed CD8+CD57+ cell expansion on flow cytometry. Patients uniformly had severe acquired aplastic anemia. Patients had undergone no therapy by the time their blood was sampled. A few counts support this clonotype. The study profiled TCR beta VDJ and CDR3 using genomic DNA as template. TCRdb ran MiXCR on the reads and lists one entry per CDR3 protein. Of a few hundred thousand distinct CDR3 sequences in the sample, over 25% are singletons; the top ten hold nearly 0.85%. With V trimmed by 9 bases and J by 4 bases, 11 bases remained unmatched. The CDR3 runs 15 residues. Germline assignment: CDR1 SGHRS and CDR2 YFSETQ.

This receptor was taken from a human donor with aplastic anemia. The rearrangement links TRBV5-1 to TRBJ2-5, with TRBD1 matching over 11 bases. Sequenced input: sorted CD4+, CD8+, or CD8+CD57+ T cells (not recorded which) from PBMCs. The CDR3 loop reads CAIRARTGGSETQYF. The CDR3, as DNA: TGCGCCATCAGGGCTCGGACAGGGGGCTCAGAGACCCAGTACTTC. Complete variable domain (other parts from reference TRBV5-1 and TRBJ2-5): KAGVTQTPRYLIKTRGQQVTLSCSPISGHRSVSWYQQTPGQGLQFLFEYFSETQRNKGNFPGRFSGRQFSNSRSEMNVSTLELGDSALYLCAIRARTGGSETQYFGPGTRLLVL.